These 17 T cell receptor beta chains were all obtained from the same sample, sequenced in a study of neoadjuvant anti-PD-1 for oral cavity cancer. The protocol was immunoSEQ multiplex PCR, while the TCRdb copy is restricted to in-frame clones and leaves out a portion. The profile shows some 29,000 clones, about 80% of them singletons. The time point denotes: after neoadjuvant nivolumab, at surgical resection. The specimen comprised PBMCs, sampled after nivolumab (anti-PD-1) treatment. These receptor sequences come from a person between 40 and 79 years old with oral cavity squamous cell carcinoma.

The V gene is TRBV2, the J gene TRBJ2-7, with D perhaps TRBD1 (5 bases). Germline CDR1 SNHLY, CDR2 FYNNEI. The CDR3 covers 14 residues. The V gene lost 7 bases and the J gene lost 2 bases, with 15 bases spanning the gap. CDR3 region: CASIRAQNPYEQYF. The CDR3 DNA sequence: TGTGCCAGCATCAGGGCACAGAACCCCTACGAGCAGTACTTC.

This sequence joins TRBV28 and TRBJ2-3; TRBD2 agrees at 8 bases. This CDR3 region has 14 residues. V gave up 6 bases and J gave up 5 bases; unmatched junction bases: 7. Per the germline V gene, CDR1 is MDHEN and CDR2 is SYDVKM. The CDR3 sequence: CASRRGGSGDTQYF. CDR3 DNA sequence: TGTGCCAGCAGGCGCGGGGGGTCAGGAGATACGCAGTATTTT.

This chain uses TRBV10-3 with TRBJ2-5; no clear D gene. The germline CDR1 and CDR2 sequences are ENHRY and SYGVKD. This CDR3 is 14 amino acids long. V was cut by 10 bases and J by 3 bases, with 18 bases left in between. CDR3 amino acids: CATRGSLFEETQYF. As DNA, the CDR3 is TGTGCCACCCGAGGTTCTCTTTTCGAAGAGACCCAGTACTTC.

The rearrangement uses TRBV5-8 and TRBJ2-2; TRBD1 matches at 8 bases. Germline V CDR1 and CDR2: SGHTS, YDEGEE. The CDR3 covers 16 residues. The trim removed 4 bases at V and 5 bases at J, leaving 10 bases unmatched. CDR3 amino acids: CASSVYRTGFTGELFF. As DNA, the CDR3 is TGTGCCAGCAGCGTATATCGGACAGGGTTTACCGGGGAGCTGTTTTTT. The complete variable domain, with remaining parts taken from reference TRBV5-8 and TRBJ2-2, reads EAGVTQSPTHLIKTRGQQATLRCSPISGHTSVYWYQQALGLGLQFLLWYDEGEERNRGNFPPRFSGRQFPNYSSELNVNALELEDSALYLCASSVYRTGFTGELFFGEGSRLTVL.

V gene TRBV15 combines with J gene TRBJ2-3; TRBD2 aligns across 8 bases. Unmatched junction bases numbered 12, after V lost 5 bases and J lost 2 bases. Germline V gives CDR1 LNHNV, CDR2 YYDKDF (reference sequence). The CDR3 length is 17 residues. In nucleotides, the CDR3 is TGTGCCACCAGCCTTGGATTAGCGGGATCCGACACAGATACGCAGTATTTT. It is translated as CATSLGLAGSDTDTQYF.

The chain links TRBV7-6 to TRBJ2-3, with a tentative D call TRBD2 (6 bases). This CDR3 spans 15 amino acids. The V end lost 4 bases, the J end lost 5 bases, and 16 bases lay between the germline ends. Germline V gene lookup returns CDR1 SGHVS and CDR2 FNYEAQ. This CDR3 reads CASSYRGGAVDTQYF. Here the CDR3 DNA reads TGTGCCAGCAGCTACCGAGGCGGGGCGGTAGATACGCAGTATTTT.

In this sample, this clone turned up once. V is TRBV28 and J is TRBJ2-5, with 10 bases lining up with TRBD1. Germline-derived CDR1 and CDR2 are MDHEN and SYDVKM. The length of the CDR3 is 13 residues. The V segment lost 6 bases and the J segment 5 bases; nucleotides outside the gene matches: 3. The CDR3 protein is CASSRTGGETQYF. CDR3 in DNA: TGTGCCAGCAGCCGGACAGGGGGGGAGACCCAGTACTTC. Complete variable domain (other parts from reference TRBV28 and TRBJ2-5): DVKVTQSSRYLVKRTGEKVFLECVQDMDHENMFWYRQDPGLGLRLIYFSYDVKMKEKGDIPEGYSVSREKKERFSLILESASTNQTSMYLCASSRTGGETQYFGPGTRLLVL.

V and J are TRBV4-1 and TRBJ1-5, with D possibly being TRBD1 (6 bases). Germline V gene sequence: CDR1 MGHRA, CDR2 YSYEKL. The CDR3 has 15 residues. Trimming stripped 0 bases from V and 6 bases from J, with 12 bases between. The CDR3 protein is CASSQDTRGGQPQHF. The CDR3 bases are TGCGCCAGCAGCCAAGATACAAGGGGGGGTCAGCCCCAGCATTTT.

The chain recombines TRBV27 with TRBJ2-7, with a tentative D call TRBD2 (7 bases). V lost 3 bases and J 0 bases, leaving 21 bases between the germline ends. The germline V gene has CDR1 MNHEY and CDR2 SMNVEV (reference sequence). The CDR3 covers 18 residues. CDR3 sequence reads: CASSFLMVGGGHSYEQYF. The DNA of the CDR3 is TGTGCCAGCAGTTTCCTGATGGTTGGGGGGGGGCACTCCTACGAGCAGTACTTC.

The rearrangement uses TRBV7-2 and TRBJ1-5; 9 nucleotides line up with TRBD1. Germline lookup yields CDR1 SGHTA and CDR2 FQGNSA. The CDR3 consists of 15 residues. The V segment lost 5 bases and the J segment 2 bases; nucleotides outside the gene matches: 4. The CDR3 sequence: CASSAGQGGNQPQHF. CDR3 DNA: TGTGCCAGCAGCGCGGGACAGGGAGGCAATCAGCCCCAGCATTTT.

This clone was observed a handful of times. The chain carries TRBV30 and TRBJ1-5; D is unresolved. Trimming took off 3 bases at V and 7 bases at J, with 19 bases between the two ends. From germline, CDR1 is GTSNPN and CDR2 SVGIG (reference sequence). The CDR3 totals 15 residues. The CDR3 sequence: CAWRARDGSRQPQHF. CDR3 nucleotide sequence: TGTGCCTGGAGGGCCCGAGATGGGTCTAGACAGCCCCAGCATTTT.

The chain carries TRBV4-1 and TRBJ2-1, with 9 bases aligning to TRBD1. The V segment lost 6 bases and the J segment 7 bases; nucleotides outside the gene matches: 4. There are 13 residues in the CDR3. Germline CDR1 and CDR2: MGHRA and YSYEKL. Here the CDR3 DNA reads TGCGCCAGCAGGCACGGACAGGGGAATGAGCAGTTCTTC. Translating gives CASRHGQGNEQFF.

V is TRBV4-1 and J is TRBJ2-7, with TRBD2 as a possible D gene (6 bases). The germline CDR1 and CDR2 sequences are MGHRA and YSYEKL. V was shortened by 4 bases and J by 0 bases, with 25 bases between the two germline ends. CDR3 size: 19 residues. The CDR3 loop is CASSPLVSIGRGLSYEQYF. CDR3 DNA: TGCGCCAGCAGCCCACTCGTATCTATCGGGCGGGGCCTCTCCTACGAGCAGTACTTC.

This clone showed up just a few times. V gene TRBV9 combines with J gene TRBJ2-3, with unresolved D. Germline V gene sequence: CDR1 SGDLS, CDR2 YYNGEE. The CDR3 is 16 amino acids. V shed 1 base and J shed 0 bases, with 12 bases lying between them. Written as DNA, the CDR3 is TGTGCCAGCAGCGTATATGGGCGAGCGAGCACAGATACGCAGTATTTT. Translated: CASSVYGRASTDTQYF.

This clone was observed a single time. The chain carries TRBV19 and TRBJ1-5; TRBD1 matches at 11 bases. The CDR3 has 17 residues. Germline CDR1 reads LNHDA; CDR2 reads SQIVND (reference sequence). V lost 3 bases, J lost 2 bases, and 6 bases stayed unmatched. Here the CDR3 DNA reads TGTGCCAGTAGTATCGAAGGACAGGGGGCTGGCAATCAGCCCCAGCATTTT. This gives the protein CASSIEGQGAGNQPQHF.

The chain couples TRBV7-2 to TRBJ2-5; possible D gene TRBD1, 5 bases. Germline V CDR1 and CDR2: SGHTA, FQGNSA. Between the trimmed V and J ends, which lost 3 bases and 5 bases, there was a span of 13 bases. The CDR3 is 14 residues long. The CDR3 coding sequence is TGTGCCAGCAGCTTTTTGACAGCCGGGGAGACCCAGTACTTC. It is translated as CASSFLTAGETQYF.

V gene TRBV27 combines with J gene TRBJ1-5, with D perhaps matching TRBD1 (6 bases). The CDR3 extends over 15 amino acids. The V gene's germline CDR1 is MNHEY and CDR2 SMNVEV (reference sequence). V lost 4 bases, J lost 5 bases, and 15 bases lay in between. CDR3 sequence (DNA): TGTGCCAGCAGTTCCTTCAGGGGTGGAGATCAGCCCCAGCATTTT. It yields the protein CASSSFRGGDQPQHF.